This T cell receptor beta chain was observed in a study of T cells in Graves' hyperthyroidism and ophthalmopathy. Amplified TCR beta CDR3 regions came from RNA transcripts. First-round RT-PCR with HTBI primers amplified the TCR CDR3 region. TCRdb passed the multiplex PCR reads through MiXCR, listing each CDR3 protein once. The sample records about 560,000 distinct CDR3 sequences, 15% to 19% being singletons. The table lists this clonotype with many counts. Sequencing was done on a sample of blood. The clonotype originates from a woman in her 30s with Graves' hyperthyroidism.

This CDR3 reads CASSVGSGMNTGELFF. The CDR3 DNA reads as TGTGCCAGCAGCGTAGGTAGCGGGATGAACACCGGGGAGCTGTTTTTT. The genes are TRBV9 and TRBJ2-2; 8 bases align to TRBD2. This CDR3 has 16 residues. V lost 0 bases and J lost 1; bases outside the gene matches: 2. Germline V gene data show CDR1 as SGDLS and CDR2 as YYNGEE.